These 12 T cell receptor beta chains originate from one sample sequenced in a study of CD8+CD57+ T cells in acquired aplastic anemia. Genomic DNA, serving as template, underwent TCR beta VDJ and CDR3 profiling. Via MiXCR, TCRdb re-called the reads, giving one row per CDR3 protein. This table has some 130,000 distinct CDR3 sequences, 35% to 50% appearing once. Material: sorted CD4+, CD8+, or CD8+CD57+ T cells (not recorded which) from PBMCs. The source is a human donor in good health, serving as a control.

Regarding this clonotype: A much larger clone differs from this one at a single base, so this may be a read error. The gene calls are TRBV7-9 and TRBJ2-1; unclear D gene. The J call could be wrong; TRBJ2-7 is a better fit for the DNA end. Per the germline V gene, CDR1 is SEHNR and CDR2 is FQNEAQ (reference sequence). This CDR3 region has 13 residues. CDR3 amino acids: CASSLSAYNEQYF. In DNA, the CDR3 is TGTGCCAGCAGCTTGAGCGCCTACAATGAGCAGTACTTC.

The V gene is TRBV7-9, the J gene TRBJ2-5; D is ambiguous. The V gene's germline CDR1 is SEHNR and CDR2 FQNEAQ (reference sequence). This CDR3 has 15 amino acids. V lost 5 bases, J lost 0 bases, and 13 bases lay in between. This CDR3 reads CASSPARGDQETQYF. The CDR3 nucleotides are TGTGCCAGCAGCCCCGCTAGAGGAGACCAAGAGACCCAGTACTTC.

This sequence joins TRBV7-2 and TRBJ2-6, with D perhaps TRBD1 (7 bases). CDR3 length: 17 residues. V was pared by 0 bases and J by 3 bases, with 12 bases between. Germline V gene lookup returns CDR1 SGHTA and CDR2 FQGNSA. The CDR3 reads CASSLAEGALGANVLTF. In DNA form, the CDR3 reads TGTGCCAGCAGCTTAGCGGAGGGGGCGCTTGGGGCCAACGTCCTGACTTTC.

This clonotype showed up many times. The chain employs TRBV12-3 or TRBV12-4 and TRBJ2-2; D is perhaps TRBD2 (6 bases). V was trimmed by 6 bases and J by 4 bases, leaving 12 bases between them. The CDR3 spans 14 residues. CDR3 nucleotides: TGTGCCAGCAGGCTCGGGGGAAGCACCGGGGAGCTGTTTTTT. Translated: CASRLGGSTGELFF.

This clonotype was counted ten times or more. The V and J genes are TRBV19 and TRBJ2-5; 8 nucleotides line up with TRBD1. The CDR3 length is 15 residues. Germline V gene lookup returns CDR1 LNHDA and CDR2 SQIVND (reference sequence). Trimming cost V 1 base and J 5 bases; bases outside gene matches: 6. CDR3 residues: CASSIVTGGRETQYF. DNA of the CDR3: TGTGCCAGTAGTATAGTCACAGGGGGACGGGAGACCCAGTACTTC.

There are many counts of this clonotype. CDR3 sequence (DNA): TGTGCCAGCAGTTTCACAACCGGGACTAGCGGAACCTACGAGCAGTACTTC. Its translation is CASSFTTGTSGTYEQYF. The rearrangement uses TRBV12-3 or TRBV12-4 and TRBJ2-7, with 11 bases lining up with TRBD2. The CDR3 loop spans 17 amino acids. With 3 bases clipped from V and 2 bases from J, the junction kept 9 bases outside the gene matches.

This clonotype has at least ten counts. The chain combines TRBV7-2 with TRBJ2-5; 8 bases fit TRBD2. Losses at the gene ends were 1 base for V and 3 bases for J; bases not matched to a gene: 4. The germline V gene has CDR1 SGHTA and CDR2 FQGNSA. This CDR3 has 15 amino acids. DNA of the CDR3: TGTGCCAGCAGCTTAGTAGCGGGAAAAGAAGAGACCCAGTACTTC. Its protein product is CASSLVAGKEETQYF.

This chain joins TRBV6-5 and TRBJ1-1; TRBD1 is a possible D gene (5 bases). Trimming pared 0 bases from V and 3 bases from J, leaving 11 bases between. The CDR3 loop spans 15 amino acids. Germline V lookup: CDR1 MNHEY, CDR2 SVGAGI. CDR3 DNA: TGTGCCAGCAGTTACTCGAGGGTGGGGGACACTGAAGCTTTCTTT. Residues: CASSYSRVGDTEAFF.

In this sample, this clonotype turned up many times. The chain has TRBV6-1 and TRBJ2-7; tentatively, D is TRBD1 (5 bases). Per the germline V gene, CDR1 is MNHNS and CDR2 is SASEGT. This CDR3 has 13 residues. The V end lost 4 bases, the J end lost 6 bases, and 13 bases lay between the germline ends. As DNA, the CDR3 is TGTGCCAGCAGTGGACAGCCCCATGGCGAGCAGTACTTC. It specifies CASSGQPHGEQYF.

Remarks on this clonotype: A clone one base away is much larger, so this may be a read error. The chain combines TRBV5-1 with TRBJ1-3, with D unclear. There are 16 residues in the CDR3. Germline-derived CDR1 and CDR2 are SGHRS and YFSETQ. The CDR3 DNA reads as TGCGTCAGCAGCTGGGGTGCGAGAACCCCTGGAAACACCATATATTTT. This sequence encodes CVSSWGARTPGNTIYF.

Of note for this clonotype: This may arise from a read error, as a much more abundant clone is one base away. The genes are TRBV16 and TRBJ1-2, with 12 bases that match TRBD1. Trimming at V came to 2 bases and at J to 6 bases, leaving 10 bases not matched to a gene. The length of the CDR3 is 17 residues. From germline, CDR1 is KGHSY and CDR2 FQNENV. The CDR3 region is CASSQPGPGQGANGYTF. In nucleotides, the CDR3 is TGTGCCAGCAGCCAACCGGGACCGGGACAGGGGGCTAATGGCTACACCTTC.

As regards this clonotype: Its ends do not fully match the called genes, so a read error is possible. The chain recombines TRBV19 with TRBJ1-6; a possible D gene is TRBD1 (6 bases). Per the germline V gene, CDR1 is LNHDA and CDR2 is SQIVND (reference sequence). CDR3 length: 14 amino acids. This CDR3 reads CASSTAGTTSPLRF. Here the CDR3 DNA reads TGTGCCAGTAGTACCGCAGGGACAACTTCACCCCTCCGCTTT.